Listed below are T cell receptor beta chains from one sample, sequenced in a study of cytomegalovirus exposure and HLA in healthy donors. Profiling relied on immunoSEQ multiplex PCR, and the TCRdb table lists in-frame clones only, not all of them. Of about 260,000 clones listed, roughly 91% were seen once; the top ten hold roughly 3%. The sequencing sample was made of PBMCs. These receptors were collected from a woman in her 30s in good health and CMV-seronegative. Each CDR3 is given without its conserved first and last residue. Fields, in order: V gene, J gene, CDR3 protein.

v_call: TRBV27
j_call: TRBJ2-1
cdr3_aa: ASRPLAGEGNEQF

v_call: TRBV27
j_call: TRBJ2-7
cdr3_aa: ASSGTGGGHEQY

v_call: TRBV6-6
j_call: TRBJ2-7
cdr3_aa: ASSYRGAYEQY

v_call: TRBV27
j_call: TRBJ2-7
cdr3_aa: ASSSGLESYEQY

v_call: TRBV6-5
j_call: TRBJ2-5
cdr3_aa: ASSYSTGARETQY

v_call: TRBV6-5
j_call: TRBJ1-4
cdr3_aa: ASHAGAGEKLF

v_call: TRBV5-4
j_call: TRBJ2-7
cdr3_aa: ASSGDYGGSSYEQY

v_call: TRBV28
j_call: TRBJ1-1
cdr3_aa: ASSSPQGNTEAF

v_call: TRBV30
j_call: TRBJ2-4
cdr3_aa: AWGLLGTGYGKNIQY

v_call: TRBV5-1
j_call: TRBJ2-7
cdr3_aa: ASSSRGDSYEQY

v_call: TRBV5-4
j_call: TRBJ2-1
cdr3_aa: ASSLLGYEQF

v_call: TRBV9
j_call: TRBJ1-4
cdr3_aa: ASSAQGSNEKLF

v_call: TRBV27
j_call: TRBJ1-1
cdr3_aa: ASSGQGESDTEAF

v_call: TRBV28
j_call: TRBJ1-5
cdr3_aa: ASSFPTGGPRDNQPQH

v_call: TRBV5-1
j_call: TRBJ1-5
cdr3_aa: ASSSGQGNQPQH

v_call: TRBV5-1
j_call: TRBJ1-1
cdr3_aa: ASSFGETEAF

v_call: TRBV7-3
j_call: TRBJ2-3
cdr3_aa: ASSWTGYTDTQY

v_call: TRBV14
j_call: TRBJ2-5
cdr3_aa: ASSQDRRGRGGTQY

v_call: TRBV18
j_call: TRBJ2-3
cdr3_aa: ASSPILAGTTDTQY

v_call: TRBV6-6
j_call: TRBJ2-7
cdr3_aa: ASSTLAGGHEQY

v_call: TRBV4-3
j_call: TRBJ2-7
cdr3_aa: ASSQGMAGPTYEQY

v_call: TRBV19
j_call: TRBJ1-1
cdr3_aa: ASGGPGGMNTEAF

v_call: TRBV7-2
j_call: TRBJ2-7
cdr3_aa: ASSHGLAGYEQY

v_call: TRBV4-1
j_call: TRBJ2-7
cdr3_aa: ASSQEGGASGRLEQY

v_call: TRBV4-3
j_call: TRBJ2-5
cdr3_aa: ASSHRQGTVEETQY

v_call: TRBV4-3
j_call: TRBJ2-1
cdr3_aa: ASRATSGREYNEQF

v_call: TRBV9
j_call: TRBJ2-3
cdr3_aa: ASSVRQGSDTQY

v_call: TRBV4-2
j_call: TRBJ1-5
cdr3_aa: ASSQGGGHQPQH

v_call: TRBV28
j_call: TRBJ1-1
cdr3_aa: ASIQDGQGVNTEAF

v_call: TRBV11-2
j_call: TRBJ2-7
cdr3_aa: ASSDGTGGSYEQY